These T cell receptor beta chains were read from a single sample in a study of blood T cell repertoires in COVID-19. The assay was immunoSEQ multiplex PCR, and TCRdb's table has in-frame clones only and misses some. The sample shows about 200,000 clones, 75% to 85% of them seen only once. The sequenced sample consisted of PBMCs or T cells enriched from blood (not recorded which). These receptor sequences come from a woman aged 40 to 50 with acute COVID-19. Each CDR3 is given with its conserved first and last residue. The D gene is left open where the match is weak. Clone size appears in some rows only: once, few, many, or a class for an expanded clone.

v_call	j_call	clone_size	d_call	cdr3_nt	cdr3_aa
TRBV11-2	TRBJ2-5	.	TRBD1	TGTGCCAGCAGCTCTCAGGGGGCCTTCCAAGAGACCCAGTACTTC	CASSSQGAFQETQYF
TRBV7-2	TRBJ1-1	.	.	TGTGCCAGCAGCTTAGCCTGGGGGCAGAACACTGAAGCTTTCTTT	CASSLAWGQNTEAFF
TRBV2	TRBJ1-6	.	TRBD1	TGTGCCAGCAGTCAGACAGGGGATTCACCCCTCCACTTT	CASSQTGDSPLHF
TRBV10-3	TRBJ1-1	.	.	TGTGCCATCAGTGAGTACCGGGTCGAAACTGAAGCTTTCTTT	CAISEYRVETEAFF
TRBV5-6	TRBJ1-4	.	.	TGTGCCAGCAGCTTGGGGGGCCACGACGAAAAACTGTTTTTT	CASSLGGHDEKLFF
TRBV5-3	TRBJ2-4	.	.	TGTGCCAGAAGCTTAAACCCCCAGCGGCAGCTAGCCAAAAACATTCAGTACTTC	CARSLNPQRQLAKNIQYF
TRBV9	TRBJ2-5	.	.	TGTGCCAGCAGCGTAGGGGGCATTGACCAAGAGACCCAGTACTTC	CASSVGGIDQETQYF
TRBV5-1	TRBJ2-4	.	.	TGCGCCAGCAACCCAGGACTCTCCAACATTCAGTACTTC	CASNPGLSNIQYF
TRBV28	TRBJ1-5	.	TRBD1	TGTGCCAGCAGCGGATCGACAGGGGCTACGAGCAATCAGCCCCAGCATTTT	CASSGSTGATSNQPQHF
TRBV4-2	TRBJ2-3	.	TRBD2	TGTGCCAGCAGCCGGGTCGGGGGGACAGATACGCAGTATTTT	CASSRVGGTDTQYF
TRBV28	TRBJ1-6	.	.	TGTGCCAGCAGACAACGACAAACGAATTCACCCCTCCACTTT	CASRQRQTNSPLHF
TRBV18	TRBJ2-3	few	TRBD2	TGTGCCAGCTCACCTCCTGTGATGAGGCGGGGGGAGACGCAGTATTTT	CASSPPVMRRGETQYF
TRBV29-1	TRBJ1-1	.	TRBD1	TGCAGCATAAGACAGGGGAACACTGAAGCTTTCTTT	CSIRQGNTEAFF
TRBV11-2	TRBJ2-3	.	.	TGTGCCAGCATGGTAAGCGGCACAGATACGCAGTATTTT	CASMVSGTDTQYF
TRBV18	TRBJ1-1	.	.	TGTGCCAGCTCACCACTAACCGAGACAGGTGAAGCTTTCTTT	CASSPLTETGEAFF
TRBV28	TRBJ1-3	.	TRBD1	TGTGCCAGCAGCTCCGGGGACAGGGTGTACACCATATATTTT	CASSSGDRVYTIYF
TRBV7-2	TRBJ1-3	.	TRBD1	TGTGCCAGCAGCTTAGTGGGACAGGGTTTCGGAAACACCATATATTTT	CASSLVGQGFGNTIYF
TRBV3-1/TRBV3-2	TRBJ2-1	.	TRBD2	TGTGCCAGCAGCCAAGGCCCGGGGGGCTCCTACAATGAGCAGTTCTTC	CASSQGPGGSYNEQFF
TRBV4-1	TRBJ1-2	once	.	TGCGCCAGCAGCCAAGGGACAGCGTCCATCTTC	CASSQGTASIF
TRBV6-5	TRBJ2-3	.	.	TGTGCCAGCAGTTCTCAGCCAAGACAGATCTCTGATACGCAGTATTTT	CASSSQPRQISDTQYF